Listed here are 8 T cell receptor beta chains from one sample, sequenced in a study of cytomegalovirus exposure and HLA in healthy donors. The data were produced by immunoSEQ multiplex PCR, yet TCRdb's version contains in-frame clones alone and is incomplete. The sample lists 300,000 to 350,000 clones, 88% occurring once. The sample taken for sequencing was PBMCs. These receptors originate from a man in his thirties or forties in good health and CMV-seronegative.

The chain links TRBV29-1 to TRBJ2-7; the match to TRBD1 covers 9 bases. V was clipped by 7 bases and J by 6 bases; unmatched bases: 10. This CDR3 spans 13 amino acids. Looked up from germline, CDR1 is SQVTM and CDR2 is ANQGSEA. CDR3 coding DNA: TGCAGCGCCACCGGGACAGGGAGAGGCGAGCAGTACTTC. This sequence encodes CSATGTGRGEQYF.

This chain links TRBV6-5 with TRBJ1-1; 7 nucleotides align to TRBD1. Germline V gene sequence: CDR1 MNHEY, CDR2 SVGAGI. The CDR3 loop spans 14 amino acids. Trimming at V came to 4 bases and at J to 5 bases, leaving 7 bases not matched to a gene. The CDR3 DNA reads TGTGCCAGCAGTTCTGGGGACAGTAGGACTGAAGCTTTCTTT. This gives the protein CASSSGDSRTEAFF.

The chain uses TRBV6-5 and TRBJ1-3; D may be TRBD1 (5 bases). Trimming removed 2 bases from V and 0 bases from J, with 8 bases in between. Germline V gene sequence: CDR1 MNHEY, CDR2 SVGAGI. The CDR3 contains 15 residues. Written as DNA, the CDR3 is TGTGCCAGCAGTTACGACAGCTACTCTGGAAACACCATATATTTT. Its translation: CASSYDSYSGNTIYF.

V usage is TRBV4-1 and J usage is TRBJ1-5; a possible D gene is TRBD1 (5 bases). Germline loops: CDR1 MGHRA, CDR2 YSYEKL. Trimming cost V 3 bases and J 3 bases, with 12 bases left between them. This CDR3 region has 15 residues. CDR3: CASSQTEDDNQPQHF. The DNA for the CDR3 is TGCGCCAGCAGCCAGACAGAAGACGACAATCAGCCCCAGCATTTT.

This chain links TRBV27 with TRBJ1-1; D gene ambiguous. Looked up from germline, CDR1 is MNHEY and CDR2 is SMNVEV (reference sequence). This CDR3 is built from 15 residues. Between the trimmed V and J ends, which lost 5 bases and 0 bases, there was a span of 13 bases. In nucleotides, the CDR3 is TGTGCCAGCAGTCCGGAGCGGCAATTGAACACTGAAGCTTTCTTT. The encoded protein is CASSPERQLNTEAFF.

The V call is TRBV5-4, the J call TRBJ2-7; a possible D gene is TRBD1 (5 bases). Germline loops: CDR1 SGHNT, CDR2 YYREEE (reference sequence). CDR3 length: 13 amino acids. Deletions cut 3 bases from V and 5 bases from J, with 12 bases between. The CDR3 nucleotides are TGTGCCAGCAGCTGGTCCCAGGGCAACGAGCAGTACTTC. It codes for CASSWSQGNEQYF.

This clone has a single count. This chain links TRBV6-1 with TRBJ2-1; 11 bases match TRBD1. V gave up 8 bases and J gave up 8 bases; unmatched junction bases: 8. Germline CDR1 reads MNHNS; CDR2 reads SASEGT. The CDR3 length is 14 residues. The CDR3 DNA reads TGTGCCAGCGGCGGGAGGACAGGGGGCCATGAGCAGTTCTTC. It encodes CASGGRTGGHEQFF.

V is TRBV10-2 and J is TRBJ1-5, with a possible D match to TRBD1 (6 bases). Per germline, CDR1 WSHSY and CDR2 SAAADI. CDR3 length: 15 residues. V was pared by 1 base and J by 4 bases, with 11 bases between. The CDR3 sequence is CASSEFGGSNQPQHF. CDR3 coding DNA: TGCGCCAGCAGTGAGTTTGGGGGCTCAAATCAGCCCCAGCATTTT.